The 10 T cell receptor beta chains below all came from one sample that was sequenced in a study of T cell responses to AZD1222 COVID-19 vaccine. Sequenced by immunoSEQ multiplex PCR; TCRdb stores in-frame clones only, minus some. Of 150,000 to 200,000 clones in the sample, 85% to 95% were seen once. The starting material was peripheral blood, obtained on day 0 of AZD1222 vaccination. The origin of the receptors is an adult in good health.

The rearrangement uses TRBV4-1 and TRBJ1-5; D possibly corresponds to TRBD1 (6 bases). There are 16 residues in the CDR3. The V gene's germline CDR1 is MGHRA and CDR2 YSYEKL. Trimming cost V 0 bases and J 7 bases, with 16 bases left between them. CDR3 nucleotides: TGCGCCAGCAGCCAAGATGAGGGGGGGAGCAGGCAGCCCCAGCATTTT. As protein: CASSQDEGGSRQPQHF.

The chain couples TRBV5-4 to TRBJ1-5, with D possibly being TRBD1 (6 bases). Germline V gene data show CDR1 as SGHNT and CDR2 as YYREEE (reference sequence). The CDR3 consists of 14 residues. Trimming pared 4 bases from V and 8 bases from J, leaving 16 bases between. The CDR3 sequence is CASSTAGEKEPQHF. The CDR3 DNA follows: TGTGCCAGCAGCACGGCAGGGGAAAAGGAGCCCCAGCATTTT.

The J gene is TRBJ1-2, the V gene TRBV9; 7 nucleotides agree with TRBD1. From germline, CDR1 is SGDLS and CDR2 YYNGEE. V was pared by 2 bases and J by 4 bases, with 2 bases of the junction left unmatched. The CDR3 sequence is 13 residues long. The CDR3 reads CASSVGQIYGYTF. DNA of the CDR3: TGTGCCAGCAGCGTGGGACAGATCTATGGCTACACCTTC.

V gene TRBV3-1 (or the pseudogene TRBV3-2) combines with J gene TRBJ1-1; D is uncertain. The CDR3 runs 15 residues. The V end lost 0 bases, the J end lost 4 bases, and 12 bases lay between the germline ends. Germline lookup yields CDR1 LGHDT and CDR2 YNNKEL (reference sequence). CDR3 sequence (DNA): TGTGCCAGCAGCCAAGATCGGATCCGGGGCACTGAAGCTTTCTTT. It specifies CASSQDRIRGTEAFF.

The V call is TRBV27, the J call TRBJ2-1, with 8 positions matching TRBD1. Germline loops: CDR1 MNHEY, CDR2 SMNVEV (reference sequence). The CDR3 contains 11 residues. CDR3 coding DNA: TGTGCAACAGGGGGCTACAATGAGCAGTTCTTC. This codes for CATGGYNEQFF.

The chain carries TRBV11-2 and TRBJ1-6, with a weak D call TRBD1 (6 bases). Germline loops: CDR1 SGHAT, CDR2 FQNNGV. Between the trimmed V and J ends, which lost 2 bases and 3 bases, there was a span of 14 bases. CDR3 size: 17 residues. CDR3: CASSLPHTGNYNSPLHF. DNA of the CDR3: TGTGCCAGCAGCTTACCTCATACAGGGAACTATAATTCACCCCTCCACTTT.

The V gene is TRBV27, the J gene TRBJ1-3; D remains ambiguous. The CDR3 loop spans 16 amino acids. The V end was cut by 3 bases, the J end by 3 bases, with 15 bases between. Germline V CDR1 and CDR2: MNHEY, SMNVEV (reference sequence). The CDR3 region has the DNA TGTGCCAGCAGTTTCACCGCGGCTACCGATGGAAACACCATATATTTT. Its translation is CASSFTAATDGNTIYF.

The chain has TRBV15 and TRBJ2-3, with 7 bases fitting TRBD2. The junction had 10 bases not matched to a gene; V was cut back by 4 bases and J by 3 bases. Per germline, CDR1 LNHNV and CDR2 YYDKDF (reference sequence). The CDR3 is 16 amino acids. The CDR3 reads CATSIGAGAGTDTQYF. The CDR3 coding sequence is TGTGCCACCAGCATTGGGGCGGGAGCAGGTACAGATACGCAGTATTTT.

The rearrangement uses TRBV7-2 and TRBJ1-2; 8 bases fit TRBD1. The CDR3 sequence is 15 residues long. The J segment lost 4 bases and the V segment lost 5 bases, leaving 9 bases of the junction unmatched. Germline CDR1 SGHTA, CDR2 FQGNSA. The DNA of the CDR3 is TGTGCCAGCAGCGGACAGGGAGGGCTTGGCTATGGCTACACCTTC. Translation gives CASSGQGGLGYGYTF.

This clone was seen a handful of times. The rearrangement links TRBV10-3 to TRBJ1-1, with D possibly TRBD1 on 5 matching bases. In germline, CDR1 is ENHRY, CDR2 SYGVKD. Trimming removed 5 bases at V and 3 bases at J, with 13 bases between. This CDR3 contains 14 residues. CDR3 sequence (DNA): TGTGCCATCAGTCGCAGGGAACGGGACACTGAAGCTTTCTTT. Protein product: CAISRRERDTEAFF.